What follows is one TCR beta chain and its context. Its antigen is not identified. Germline V gives CDR1 SGHTA, CDR2 FQGNSA. This CDR3 spans 12 amino acids. V was shortened by 5 bases and J by 3 bases, with 8 bases between the two germline ends. These data are taken from a study of CD8 T cells in ankylosing spondylitis. Overall study findings and caveats: CD8+ disease-linked clones were present at relatively low frequencies in blood. About 8 highly homologous variants made up a TCR beta motif that seemed to typify ankylosing spondylitis blood. Matched synovial fluid from ankylosing spondylitis patients was reported to be enriched for disease-linked clones. In reactive arthritis synovial fluid and blood, some motif variants had been reported before.

With molecular barcodes, quantitative 5'-RACE was used to make the TCR beta libraries. TCRdb redid the calling of the 5' RACE reads with MiXCR, one entry per CDR3 protein. The sample yields fewer than 500,000 distinct CDR3 sequences, approximately 20% seen once. The receptor was isolated from a male donor with ankylosing spondylitis. This chain uses TRBV7-2 with TRBJ2-7, with D uncertain. Sequenced material: blood, either unsorted or a sorted T cell fraction (not recorded which). CDR3 coding DNA: TGTGCCAGCAGCGCCTTCAACTACGAGCAGTACTTC. Its translation is CASSAFNYEQYF.